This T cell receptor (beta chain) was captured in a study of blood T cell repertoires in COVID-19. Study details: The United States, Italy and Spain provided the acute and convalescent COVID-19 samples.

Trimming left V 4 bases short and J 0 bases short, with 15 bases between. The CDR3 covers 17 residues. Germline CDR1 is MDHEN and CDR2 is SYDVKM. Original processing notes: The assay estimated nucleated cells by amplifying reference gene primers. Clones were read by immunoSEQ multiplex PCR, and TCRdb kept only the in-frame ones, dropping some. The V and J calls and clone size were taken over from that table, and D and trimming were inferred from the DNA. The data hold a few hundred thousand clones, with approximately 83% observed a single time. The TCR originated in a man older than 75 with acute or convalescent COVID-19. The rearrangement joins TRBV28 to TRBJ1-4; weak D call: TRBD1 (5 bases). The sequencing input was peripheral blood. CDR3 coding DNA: TGTGCCAGCAGTTCTCCCCTTGGGGGGGCAACTAATGAAAAACTGTTTTTT. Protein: CASSSPLGGATNEKLFF.